The source of this TCR beta chain is a study of control samples from healthy donors and cancer patients. The repertoire was sequenced with immunoSEQ multiplex PCR; TCRdb's copy has only in-frame clones and lacks some. The sample has roughly 93,000 clones, roughly 91% seen once. CDR3 length: 15 residues. V was clipped by 4 bases and J by 7 bases; unmatched bases: 7. CDR1 and CDR2 (germline): SGHKS, YYEKEE (reference sequence). Sequencing was performed on PBMCs. The chain couples TRBV5-5 to TRBJ1-6, with 8 nucleotides matching TRBD1. This clonotype was obtained from a woman aged 45-65 years with colorectal cancer. The CDR3 bases are TGTGCCAGCAGCCTTGGACAGGGCCTGAATTCACCCCTCCACTTT. As protein: CASSLGQGLNSPLHF.